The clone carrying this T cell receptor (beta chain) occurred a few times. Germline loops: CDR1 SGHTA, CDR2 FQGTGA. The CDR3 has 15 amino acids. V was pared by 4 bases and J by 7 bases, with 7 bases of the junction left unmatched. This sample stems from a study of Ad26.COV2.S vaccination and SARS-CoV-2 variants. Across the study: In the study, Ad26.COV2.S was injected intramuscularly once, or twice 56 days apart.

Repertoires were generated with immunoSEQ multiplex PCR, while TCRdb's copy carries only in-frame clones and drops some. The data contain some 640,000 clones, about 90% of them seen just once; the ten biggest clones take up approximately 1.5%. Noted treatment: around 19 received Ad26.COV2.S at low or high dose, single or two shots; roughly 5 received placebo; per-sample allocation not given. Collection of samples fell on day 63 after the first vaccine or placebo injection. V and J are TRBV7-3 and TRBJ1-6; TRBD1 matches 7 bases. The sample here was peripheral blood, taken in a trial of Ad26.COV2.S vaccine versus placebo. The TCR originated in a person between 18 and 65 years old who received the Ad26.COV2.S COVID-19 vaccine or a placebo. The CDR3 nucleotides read TGTGCCAGCAGCTCAACACCGGGACAGAATTCACCCCTCCACTTT. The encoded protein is CASSSTPGQNSPLHF. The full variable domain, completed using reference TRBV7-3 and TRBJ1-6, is GAGVSQTPSNKVTEKGKYVELRCDPISGHTALYWYRQSLGQGPEFLIYFQGTGAADDSGLPNDRFFAVRPEGSVSTLKIQRTERGDSAVYLCASSSTPGQNSPLHFGNGTRLTVT.